These 4 T cell receptor beta chains originate from one sample sequenced in a study of blood T cell repertoires in COVID-19 (dated by TCRdb to 2020 to 2021). The library relied on the immunoSEQ multiplex PCR assay. TCRdb's version of the immuneACCESS table is confined to in-frame rearrangements and falls short of the full clone set. An unresolved V gene accounts for under half of the shortfall where checked; the remainder is of unknown origin. Counted in this sample were 250,000 to 400,000 clones; around nine tenths of them appeared once. Clones ranked in the top ten supply approximately 5% of the sample. Material for sequencing was PBMCs or T cells enriched from blood (not recorded which). The receptors derive from a man between 60 and 75 years old who had recovered from COVID-19.

The gene calls are TRBV6-5 and TRBJ2-7; 8 bases are a match to TRBD2. The J segment lost 0 bases and the V segment lost 6 bases, leaving 4 bases of the junction unmatched. CDR1 and CDR2 from the germline V gene are MNHEY and SVGAGI. The CDR3 is 14 amino acids. The CDR3 loop is CASRYGRGSYEQYF. The DNA of the CDR3 is TGTGCCAGCAGGTACGGGAGGGGCTCCTACGAGCAGTACTTC.

The gene calls are TRBV29-1 and TRBJ2-3; TRBD2 agrees at 9 bases. Trimming took 0 bases from V and 6 from J; bases not matched to a gene: 7. CDR3 length: 15 amino acids. Germline V lookup: CDR1 SQVTM, CDR2 ANQGSEA. DNA of the CDR3: TGCAGCGTTGAAGATGTAACTAGCGGGCGGGATACGCAGTATTTT. This translates into CSVEDVTSGRDTQYF.

The chain has TRBV7-8 and TRBJ2-7; 13 bases are a match to TRBD2. This CDR3 comprises 15 residues. CDR1 SGHVS and CDR2 FQNEAQ come from the germline V gene. V was pared by 5 bases and J by 3 bases, with 4 bases of the junction left unmatched. In nucleotides, the CDR3 is TGTGCCAGCAGCATCGGACTAGCGGGAGTCTACGAGCAGTACTTC. Translating gives CASSIGLAGVYEQYF.

J is TRBJ2-5 and V is TRBV5-1; 7 bases fit TRBD1. This CDR3 contains 14 residues. The germline gives CDR1 SGHRS, CDR2 YFSETQ. V was clipped by 4 bases and J by 4 bases; unmatched bases: 7. The CDR3 loop is CASSIDRVGETQYF. DNA of the CDR3: TGCGCCAGCAGCATCGACAGGGTCGGAGAGACCCAGTACTTC.